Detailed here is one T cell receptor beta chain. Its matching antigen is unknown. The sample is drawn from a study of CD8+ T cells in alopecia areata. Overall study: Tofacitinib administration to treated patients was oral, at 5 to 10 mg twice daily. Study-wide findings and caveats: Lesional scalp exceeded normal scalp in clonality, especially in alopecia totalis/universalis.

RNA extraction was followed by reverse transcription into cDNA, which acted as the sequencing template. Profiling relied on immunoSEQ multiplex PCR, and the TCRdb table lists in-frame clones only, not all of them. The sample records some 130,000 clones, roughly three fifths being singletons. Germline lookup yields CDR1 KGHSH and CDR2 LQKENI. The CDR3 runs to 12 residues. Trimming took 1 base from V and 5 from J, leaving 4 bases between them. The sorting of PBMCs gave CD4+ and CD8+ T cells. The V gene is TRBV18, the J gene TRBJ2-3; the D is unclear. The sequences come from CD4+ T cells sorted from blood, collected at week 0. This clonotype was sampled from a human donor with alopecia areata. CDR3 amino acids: CASSPRVDTQYF. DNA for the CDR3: TGTGCCAGCTCACCACGGGTAGATACGCAGTATTTT.